This T cell receptor beta chain originates from a study of T cell clusters in autoimmune cytopenias. TRB amplification used approximately 250 ng of peripheral blood genomic DNA. This clonotype ranks as medium-sized in terms of frequency. Its specificity is unknown. Multiplex touch-down PCR amplified TRB using TRB-A and TRB-B pools in one tube. TCRdb reprocessed the multiplex PCR reads, keeping one entry per CDR3 protein, no DNA. This sample's clone table lists thousands of distinct CDR3 sequences. The CDR3 is made up of 17 amino acids. The germline V gene encodes CDR1 KGHSH and CDR2 LQKENI. Overall study findings and caveats: Primary autoimmune cytopenia patients seemingly lacked the physiological T cell clusters found in healthy donors. TRB repertoire shifts in secondary cytopenia and chronic lymphocytic leukemia mostly reflected lymphoma, not autoimmunity.

This sample also belongs to another study, concerning T cell repertoires in aging, cancer and after chemotherapy. That study adds: Clear clonal overlap appeared across healthy donor samples taken over several months to years. Median generation probability rose over the chemotherapy interval in each cancer cohort, suggesting rebound thymic output.

This TCR derives from a human donor in good health. The chain couples TRBV18 to TRBJ2-5; with no DNA, the TCRdb D assignment of TRBD2 cannot be verified. The sequencing sample was made of peripheral blood. CDR3 sequence: CASSPPVGGGTQETQYF.